Sequencing of this T cell receptor (beta chain) was carried out in a study of beta chain features in type 1 diabetes. Findings and limits, study-wide: Type 1 diabetes patients had VDJ junctions that carried fewer insertions and more deletions.

Expressed TCRB transcripts were sequenced because the entire RNA isolate underwent reverse transcription. TCRdb's copy holds only in-frame clones and misses some; the assay was immunoSEQ multiplex PCR. The sample shows 970,000 or so clones, under 20% of them seen only once. CD45RO/CCR7/CD25/CD127/CD95/CD27 staining was used to isolate CD4+ naive, central memory, regulatory and stem cell-like memory cells by sorting. Each of the sorted populations had a purity greater than 95%. The length of the CDR3 is 15 residues. Germline V gene sequence: CDR1 ENHRY, CDR2 SYGVKD. This clone has only a few counts. Its antigen remains unidentified. One junction end disagrees with the germline gene, perhaps due to a read error.

The J gene is TRBJ1-3, the V gene TRBV10-3; D is perhaps TRBD1 (5 bases). Sequencing was done on a sample of naive CD4+ T cells from blood. This receptor was obtained from a young woman in good health. CDR3 sequence reads: CASSYGLQAGNTIYF. Written as DNA, the CDR3 is TGTGCCAGCAGTTACGGGCTACAGGCTGGAAACACCATATATTTT.